Below, one T cell receptor beta chain is given with its context. The entry originates in a study of blood T cell repertoires in COVID-19. Background on the study: The United States, Italy and Spain were the sources of the acute and convalescent COVID-19 samples.

The Seattle patients, enrolled during active infection, were followed longitudinally. Assay used: immunoSEQ multiplex PCR; TCRdb lists only in-frame clones, some missing. The table shows about 24,000 clones, with approximately 74% occurring only once. The TCR comes from a man aged 50-60 years with COVID-19, enrolled during active disease. What was sequenced was peripheral blood.

The CDR3 region has the DNA TGTGCCAGCAGCCGTGATGGTTATGGGGCTCAGCCCCAGCATTTT. This gives the protein CASSRDGYGAQPQHF. V is TRBV5-6 and J is TRBJ1-5; D may be TRBD1 (5 bases). The CDR3 has 15 amino acids. Trimming removed 4 bases at V and 6 bases at J, with 17 bases between. The germline CDR1 and CDR2 sequences are SGHDT and YYEEEE.